Below, 11 T cell receptor beta chains from the same sample are listed, as sequenced in a study of blood T cells in healthy people across ages. The use of a sample-barcoded 5' primer and a J-beta primer mix characterized a second PCR of roughly 7 to 11 cycles. TCRdb processed the 5' RACE reads anew with MiXCR; each CDR3 protein has one entry. This table holds about 640,000 distinct CDR3 sequences, approximately 50% found once. The sample comprised blood. The receptor source for this set is a man aged 55-75 years in good health.

The table lists this clonotype with many counts. The V call is TRBV14, the J call TRBJ1-2; D perhaps matches TRBD1 (5 bases). The germline V gene has CDR1 SGHDN and CDR2 FVKESK. Trimming shortened V by 4 bases and J by 5 bases, and 14 bases separated the two germline ends. The CDR3 sequence is 14 residues long. The CDR3 sequence is CASSRAGYRYGYTF. CDR3 sequence (DNA): TGTGCCAGCAGCCGAGCAGGGTATAGGTATGGCTACACCTTC.

The rearrangement links TRBV20-1 to TRBJ2-4; TRBD1 is a possible D gene (6 bases). Trimming shortened V by 6 bases and J by 2 bases, and 20 bases separated the two germline ends. Germline V gene sequence: CDR1 DFQATT, CDR2 SNEGSKA (reference sequence). The CDR3 extends over 16 amino acids. CDR3 bases: TGCAGTGCCCTGATGTGGGGGCTGGGAACCAAAAACATTCAGTACTTC. Its translation is CSALMWGLGTKNIQYF.

DNA of the CDR3: TGTGCCAGCAGTGGCGGTTGGAATGAAAAACTGTTTTTT. Translation gives CASSGGWNEKLFF. The gene calls are TRBV2 and TRBJ1-4; D is unclear. The CDR3 totals 13 residues. With 4 bases removed from V and 5 bases from J, the gap between germline ends came to 8 bases. CDR1 is SNHLY and CDR2 is FYNNEI in the germline V gene.

The chain carries TRBV6-1 and TRBJ2-7; D may correspond to TRBD1 or TRBD2 (5 bases each). Deletions cut 8 bases from V and 0 bases from J, with 11 bases between. The CDR3 consists of 13 residues. Germline CDR1 and CDR2: MNHNS and SASEGT. This chain's CDR3 is CASQGPPSYEQYF. CDR3 in DNA: TGTGCCAGCCAGGGACCCCCCTCCTACGAGCAGTACTTC.

The V call is TRBV7-2, the J call TRBJ1-2; TRBD1 matches 9 bases. This CDR3 comprises 14 residues. Germline V gene data show CDR1 as SGHTA and CDR2 as FQGNSA. The V segment lost 5 bases and the J segment 4 bases; nucleotides outside the gene matches: 5. CDR3 in DNA: TGTGCCAGCAGCATCGGACAGGGGCCCTATGGCTACACCTTC. It is translated as CASSIGQGPYGYTF.

CDR3 sequence (DNA): TGTGCCAGCAGCTCCCCACCTGAAACTGGCTACACCTTC. Its translation is CASSSPPETGYTF. J is TRBJ1-2 and V is TRBV9; no firm D call. The CDR3 is 13 residues long. CDR1 and CDR2 from the germline V gene are SGDLS and YYNGEE. V gave up 4 bases and J gave up 7 bases, with 14 bases separating them.

This clonotype has more than one count but fewer than ten. The rearrangement links TRBV7-9 to TRBJ2-7; D unresolved. Germline assignment: CDR1 SEHNR and CDR2 FQNEAQ (reference sequence). Trimming pared 7 bases from V and 2 bases from J, leaving 18 bases between. The CDR3 totals 15 residues. Here the CDR3 reads CASTPDGDPAYEQYF. Here the CDR3 DNA reads TGTGCCAGCACCCCGGACGGTGACCCAGCCTACGAGCAGTACTTC.

The chain uses TRBV9 and TRBJ2-2; D call uncertain. Trimming took 3 bases from V and 9 from J, leaving 9 bases between them. CDR1 is SGDLS and CDR2 is YYNGEE in the germline V gene. This CDR3 has 12 residues. CDR3 bases: TGTGCCAGCAGCGCCGGCCCCAGGGAGCTGTTTTTT. This codes for CASSAGPRELFF.

CDR3 nucleotide sequence: TGCGCCAGCAGCCAAGAGAAGCGGGGGGGCCTAAAAGGCCATGAGCAGTTCTTC. Residues: CASSQEKRGGLKGHEQFF. This sequence joins TRBV4-1 and TRBJ2-1; 10 positions match TRBD2. CDR1 MGHRA and CDR2 YSYEKL come from the germline V gene. V shed 0 bases, J shed 8 bases, and the junction held 13 bases outside the gene matches. The CDR3 has 18 residues.

The V gene is TRBV20-1, the J gene TRBJ2-1; 14 nucleotides match TRBD2. From germline, CDR1 is DFQATT and CDR2 SNEGSKA (reference sequence). CDR3 length: 18 amino acids. The trim removed 3 bases at V and 0 bases at J, leaving 7 bases unmatched. In nucleotides, the CDR3 is TGCAGTGCTAGGGGGACCGGGACTAGCGGGGGCTCCTACAATGAGCAGTTCTTC. Translating gives CSARGTGTSGGSYNEQFF.

This clonotype turned up a few times. This chain connects TRBV7-9 to TRBJ2-7, with D uncertain. The CDR3 extends over 12 amino acids. Trimming took off 3 bases at V and 2 bases at J, with 5 bases between the two ends. Germline V gene sequence: CDR1 SEHNR, CDR2 FQNEAQ (reference sequence). The CDR3: CASSFSTYEQYF. The CDR3 nucleotides are TGTGCCAGCAGCTTCTCCACCTACGAGCAGTACTTC. Full variable domain (missing parts from reference TRBV7-9 and TRBJ2-7): DTGVSQNPRHKITKRGQNVTFRCDPISEHNRLYWYRQTLGQGPEFLTYFQNEAQLEKSRLLSDRFSAERPKGSFSTLEIQRTEQGDSAMYLCASSFSTYEQYFGPGTRLTVT.